The entry that follows covers one T cell receptor (beta chain) sequence. Its antigen is not known. At one boundary the junction diverges from the germline segment, which might be a read error. The data belong to a study of cytomegalovirus exposure and HLA in healthy donors. The study's findings and limits: Researchers reported in a later analysis that a missense DCLRE1C variant was tied to TCR beta V- and J-gene trimming. Most CMV-associated TCR beta chains appeared HLA-restricted in a later analysis. Productive rates of about 87% or about 30% were seen for most TCR beta V segments in an earlier analysis.

The CDR3 is made up of 15 amino acids. The germline CDR1 and CDR2 sequences are SSHAT and FNYEAQ (reference sequence). Primers included in the PCR were 60 Vbeta and 13 Jbeta primers. Data came from immunoSEQ multiplex PCR; TCRdb stores just in-frame clones and leaves some out. The sample records approximately 120,000 clones, roughly 70% being singletons. The sequence came from a man under 40 in good health and CMV-seronegative. The sample taken for sequencing was PBMCs. The J gene is TRBJ1-2, the V gene TRBV7-7; 8 bases agree with TRBD1. The CDR3 sequence is CASSLGQAVCYGYTF. For the CDR3, the DNA is TGTGCTAGCAGCTTGGGACAGGCGGTGTGCTATGGCTACACCTTC. The whole variable domain, remainder taken from reference TRBV7-7 and TRBJ1-2, is GAGVSQSPRYKVTKRGQDVTLRCDPISSHATLYWYQQALGQGPEFLTYFNYEAQPDKSGLPSDRFSAERPEGSISTLTIQRTEQRDSAMYRCASSLGQAVCYGYTFGSGTRLTVV.